This entry is about one T cell receptor beta chain. Its antigen is not identified. This record belongs to a study of cytomegalovirus exposure and HLA in healthy donors. Study results and caveats: Investigators reported 164 TCR beta chains as tied to cytomegalovirus. Later, an analysis found that TCR clusters from the first cohort tended to co-occur in the 95 to 150 validation repertoires. Most TCR sequences showed up rarely, but some public TCRs showed up in many donors.

Libraries were prepared by immunoSEQ multiplex PCR; TCRdb keeps only in-frame clonotypes and omits some of them. Of about 220,000 clones in the sample, 70% to 90% were seen once. The CDR3 is 16 residues long. Per the germline V gene, CDR1 is PRHDT and CDR2 is FYEKMQ (reference sequence). V lost 0 bases and J 2 bases, leaving 13 bases between the germline ends. Sequenced: PBMCs. The sequence was obtained from a woman aged 18-30 years in good health and CMV-seronegative. This rearrangement joins TRBV13 to TRBJ2-5; D ambiguous. The CDR3 sequence is CASSLGLPTAQETQYF. CDR3 DNA: TGTGCCAGCAGCTTAGGCCTACCGACTGCTCAAGAGACCCAGTACTTC.